This TCR beta chain was sequenced for a study of OX40 agonist ivuxolimab in advanced cancers. Generated by immunoSEQ multiplex PCR, the TCRdb table keeps only in-frame clones and is missing some. The sample has about 120,000 clones, 80% to 95% seen once. The germline CDR1 and CDR2 sequences are WNHNN and SYGVQD (reference sequence). V was clipped by 6 bases and J by 3 bases, with 15 bases between them. There are 14 residues in the CDR3. The receptor was derived from an adult with an advanced solid tumor such as melanoma, head and neck, liver or kidney cancer. The chain employs TRBV10-1 and TRBJ2-7; weak D call: TRBD1 (6 bases). The sequenced sample was CD4+ or CD8+ T cells sorted from blood, obtained in a trial of the OX40 agonist ivuxolimab. The CDR3 spells CASSSGTTDYEQYF. DNA of the CDR3: TGCGCCAGCAGCTCCGGGACAACCGACTACGAGCAGTACTTC.